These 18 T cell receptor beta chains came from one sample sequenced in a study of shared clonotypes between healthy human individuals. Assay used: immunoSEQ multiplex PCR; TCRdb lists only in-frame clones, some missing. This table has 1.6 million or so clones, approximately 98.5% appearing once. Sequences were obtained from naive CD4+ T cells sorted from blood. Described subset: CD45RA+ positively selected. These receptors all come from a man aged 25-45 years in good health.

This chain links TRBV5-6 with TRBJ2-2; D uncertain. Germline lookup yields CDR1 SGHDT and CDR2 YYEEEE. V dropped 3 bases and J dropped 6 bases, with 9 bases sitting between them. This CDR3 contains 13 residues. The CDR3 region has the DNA TGTGCCAGCAGCTCTGCAGGTCCCGGGGAGCTGTTTTTT. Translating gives CASSSAGPGELFF.

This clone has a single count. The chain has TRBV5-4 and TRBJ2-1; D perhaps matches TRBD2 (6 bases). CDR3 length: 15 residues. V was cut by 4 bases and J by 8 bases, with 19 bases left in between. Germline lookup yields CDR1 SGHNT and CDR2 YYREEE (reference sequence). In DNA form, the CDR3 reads TGTGCCAGCAGCCCCGGTCCGGCGCCGGGGGATGAGCAGTTCTTC. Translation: CASSPGPAPGDEQFF.

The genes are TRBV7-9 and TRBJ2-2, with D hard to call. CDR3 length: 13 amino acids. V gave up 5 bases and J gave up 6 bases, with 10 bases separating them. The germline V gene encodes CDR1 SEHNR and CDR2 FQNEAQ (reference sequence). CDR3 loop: CASSRRPAGELFF. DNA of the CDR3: TGTGCCAGCAGCCGCAGGCCGGCCGGGGAGCTGTTTTTT.

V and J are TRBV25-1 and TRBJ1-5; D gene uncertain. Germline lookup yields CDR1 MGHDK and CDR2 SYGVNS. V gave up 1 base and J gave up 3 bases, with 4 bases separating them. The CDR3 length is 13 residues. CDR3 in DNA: TGTGCCAGCAGTGAATTCGACAATCAGCCCCAGCATTTT. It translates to CASSEFDNQPQHF.

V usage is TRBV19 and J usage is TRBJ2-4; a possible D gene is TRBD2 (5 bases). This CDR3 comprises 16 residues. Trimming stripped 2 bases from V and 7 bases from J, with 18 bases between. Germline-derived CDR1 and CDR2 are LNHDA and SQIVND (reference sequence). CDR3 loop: CASSIQDGAVRNIQYF. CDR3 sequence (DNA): TGTGCCAGTAGTATACAGGACGGAGCGGTGAGGAACATTCAGTACTTC.

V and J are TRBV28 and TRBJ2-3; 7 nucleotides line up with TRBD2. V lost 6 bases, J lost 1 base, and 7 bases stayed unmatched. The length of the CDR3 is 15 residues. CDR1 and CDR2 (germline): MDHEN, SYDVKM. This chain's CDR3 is CASSEGGFRTDTQYF. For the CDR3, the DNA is TGTGCCAGCAGCGAGGGAGGGTTCCGCACAGATACGCAGTATTTT.

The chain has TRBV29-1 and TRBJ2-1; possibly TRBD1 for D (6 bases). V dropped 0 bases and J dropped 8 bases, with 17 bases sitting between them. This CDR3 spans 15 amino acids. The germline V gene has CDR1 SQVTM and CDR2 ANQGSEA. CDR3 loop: CSVEEYQKGVDEQFF. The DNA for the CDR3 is TGCAGCGTTGAAGAGTACCAGAAGGGGGTCGATGAGCAGTTCTTC.

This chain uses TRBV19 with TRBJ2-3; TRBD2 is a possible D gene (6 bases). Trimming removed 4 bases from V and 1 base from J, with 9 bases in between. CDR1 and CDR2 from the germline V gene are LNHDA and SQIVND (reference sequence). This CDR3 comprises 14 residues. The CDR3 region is CASSRTTGTDTQYF. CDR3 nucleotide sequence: TGTGCCAGTAGTAGGACTACAGGCACAGATACGCAGTATTTT. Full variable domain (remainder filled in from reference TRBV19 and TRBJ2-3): DGGITQSPKYLFRKEGQNVTLSCEQNLNHDAMYWYRQDPGQGLRLIYYSQIVNDFQKGDIAEGYSVSREKKESFPLTVTSAQKNPTAFYLCASSRTTGTDTQYFGPGTRLTVL.

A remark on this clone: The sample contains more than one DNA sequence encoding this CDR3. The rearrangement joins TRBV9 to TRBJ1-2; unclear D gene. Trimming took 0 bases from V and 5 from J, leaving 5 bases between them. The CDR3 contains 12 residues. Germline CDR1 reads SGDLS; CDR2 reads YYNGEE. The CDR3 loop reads CASSVGGYGYTF. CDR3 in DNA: TGTGCCAGCAGCGTAGGGGGATATGGCTACACCTTC. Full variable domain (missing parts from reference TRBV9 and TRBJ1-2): DSGVTQTPKHLITATGQRVTLRCSPRSGDLSVYWYQQSLDQGLQFLIQYYNGEERAKGNILERFSAQQFPDLHSELNLSSLELGDSALYFCASSVGGYGYTFGSGTRLTVV.

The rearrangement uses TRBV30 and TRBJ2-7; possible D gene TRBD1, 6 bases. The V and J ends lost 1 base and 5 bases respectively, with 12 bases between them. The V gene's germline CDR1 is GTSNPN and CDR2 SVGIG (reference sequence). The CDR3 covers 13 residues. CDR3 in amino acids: CAWSDRDLDEQYF. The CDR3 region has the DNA TGTGCCTGGAGTGACAGGGATTTGGACGAGCAGTACTTC.

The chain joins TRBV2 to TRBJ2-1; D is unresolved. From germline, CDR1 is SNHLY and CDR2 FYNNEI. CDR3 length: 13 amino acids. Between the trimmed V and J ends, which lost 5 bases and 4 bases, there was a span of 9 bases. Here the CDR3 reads CASSLVFYNEQFF. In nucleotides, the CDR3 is TGTGCCAGCAGTTTAGTTTTTTACAATGAGCAGTTCTTC.

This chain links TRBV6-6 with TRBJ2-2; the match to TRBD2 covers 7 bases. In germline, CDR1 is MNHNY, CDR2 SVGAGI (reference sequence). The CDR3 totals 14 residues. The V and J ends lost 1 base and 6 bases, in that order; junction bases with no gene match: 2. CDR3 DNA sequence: TGTGCCAGCAGTTACTTGGGGAGGGCCGGGGAGCTGTTTTTT. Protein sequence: CASSYLGRAGELFF.

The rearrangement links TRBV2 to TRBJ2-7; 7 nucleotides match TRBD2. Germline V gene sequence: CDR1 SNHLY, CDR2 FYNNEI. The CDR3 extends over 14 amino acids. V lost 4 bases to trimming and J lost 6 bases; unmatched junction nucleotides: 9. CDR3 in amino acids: CASSGSVREGEQYF. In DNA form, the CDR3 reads TGTGCCAGCAGTGGGAGTGTCAGGGAGGGCGAGCAGTACTTC.

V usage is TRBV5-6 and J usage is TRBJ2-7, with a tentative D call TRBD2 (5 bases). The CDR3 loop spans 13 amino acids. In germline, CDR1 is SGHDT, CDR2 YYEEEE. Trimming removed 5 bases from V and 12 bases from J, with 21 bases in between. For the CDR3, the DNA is TGTGCCAGCAGTTCGGGATTGGCCCAACCCTGGTACTTC. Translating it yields CASSSGLAQPWYF. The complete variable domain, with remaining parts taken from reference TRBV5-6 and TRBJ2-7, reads DAGVTQSPTHLIKTRGQQVTLRCSPKSGHDTVSWYQQALGQGPQFIFQYYEEEERQRGNFPDRFSGHQFPNYSSELNVNALLLGDSALYLCASSSGLAQPWYFGPGTRLTVT.

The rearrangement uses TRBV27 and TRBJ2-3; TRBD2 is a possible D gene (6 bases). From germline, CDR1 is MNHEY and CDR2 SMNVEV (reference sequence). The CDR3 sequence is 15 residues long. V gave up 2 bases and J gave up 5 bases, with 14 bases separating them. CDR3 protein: CASSLGGNRLDTQYF. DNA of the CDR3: TGTGCCAGCAGTTTAGGGGGGAACCGGTTAGATACGCAGTATTTT.

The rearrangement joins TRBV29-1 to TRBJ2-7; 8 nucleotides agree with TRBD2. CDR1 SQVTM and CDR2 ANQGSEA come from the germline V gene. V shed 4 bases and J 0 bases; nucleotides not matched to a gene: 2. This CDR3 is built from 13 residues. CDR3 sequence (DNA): TGCAGCGTTGCACTAGCGGCCTCCTACGAGCAGTACTTC. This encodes CSVALAASYEQYF.

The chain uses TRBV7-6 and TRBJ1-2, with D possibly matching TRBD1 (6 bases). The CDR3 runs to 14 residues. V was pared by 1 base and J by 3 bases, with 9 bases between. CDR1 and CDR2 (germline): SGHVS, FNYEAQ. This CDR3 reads CASSLVHRDYGYTF. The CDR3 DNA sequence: TGTGCCAGCAGCTTAGTGCACAGGGACTATGGCTACACCTTC.

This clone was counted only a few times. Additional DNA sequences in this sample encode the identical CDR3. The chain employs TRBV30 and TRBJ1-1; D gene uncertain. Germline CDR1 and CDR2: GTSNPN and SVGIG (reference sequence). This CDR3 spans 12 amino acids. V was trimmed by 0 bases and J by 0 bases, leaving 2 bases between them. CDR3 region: CAWSVMNTEAFF. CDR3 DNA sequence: TGTGCCTGGAGTGTAATGAACACTGAAGCTTTCTTT.